The 15 T cell receptor beta chains in this list originate from one sample, sequenced in a study of T-cell memory formation after mild COVID-19. TCRdb itself ran the 5' RACE reads through MiXCR, one entry per CDR3 protein. Here the sample spans 300,000 to 400,000 distinct CDR3 sequences, 20% to 25% being singletons. Sequenced: PBMCs or a T cell subset sorted from them (not recorded which). These receptors all stem from an adult woman who had mild COVID-19 (a few samples of this study predate the infection). Cell type and time point are not known.

There are many counts of this clonotype. The chain is built from TRBV29-1 and TRBJ2-7; 8 nucleotides match TRBD1. V trimming: 7 bases; J trimming: 3 bases; junction bases outside the gene matches: 8. Germline CDR1 reads SQVTM; CDR2 reads ANQGSEA. This CDR3 contains 13 residues. CDR3 region: CSATGGSRYEQYF. Here the CDR3 DNA reads TGCAGCGCTACAGGGGGATCTCGCTACGAGCAGTACTTC.

Many counts were recorded for this clonotype. This chain uses TRBV6-5 with TRBJ2-3; D is perhaps TRBD2 (6 bases). The CDR3 has 17 amino acids. Trimming shortened V by 0 bases and J by 0 bases, and 13 bases separated the two germline ends. Germline values: CDR1 MNHEY, CDR2 SVGAGI. The CDR3 region has the DNA TGTGCCAGCAGTTACTCGGAGGTGCGGGGTAGCACAGATACGCAGTATTTT. Translation gives CASSYSEVRGSTDTQYF.

With regard to this clonotype: With a much larger clone just one base away, this may be a read error. The chain is built from TRBV12-3 or TRBV12-4 and TRBJ1-1; D is uncertain. The CDR3 covers 12 residues. V was pared by 5 bases and J by 3 bases, with 7 bases between. CDR3 in DNA: TGTGCCAGCAGTCCCGCGGACACTGAAGCTTTCTTT. As protein: CASSPADTEAFF.

This clonotype was observed a few times. The chain couples TRBV6-1 to TRBJ1-1, with 8 bases aligning to TRBD1. Germline lookup yields CDR1 MNHNS and CDR2 SASEGT. CDR3 length: 15 residues. The V and J ends lost 1 base and 5 bases, in that order; junction bases with no gene match: 6. The CDR3 region is CASSEEARGRTEAFF. In DNA, the CDR3 is TGTGCCAGCAGTGAAGAGGCCAGGGGGCGAACTGAAGCTTTCTTT.

This clonotype was found a few times. The gene calls are TRBV2 and TRBJ2-1; 10 bases fit TRBD2. Germline V CDR1 and CDR2: SNHLY, FYNNEI. The CDR3 covers 17 residues. With 4 bases clipped from V and 3 bases from J, the junction kept 9 bases outside the gene matches. The DNA for the CDR3 is TGTGCCAGCAGTGTCCCTAGCGGGAGCCCCTTCTACAATGAGCAGTTCTTC. Translating gives CASSVPSGSPFYNEQFF. The variable domain in full, with the rest retrieved from reference TRBV2 and TRBJ2-1, is EPEVTQTPSHQVTQMGQEVILRCVPISNHLYFYWYRQILGQKVEFLVSFYNNEISEKSEIFDDQFSVERPDGSNFTLKIRSTKLEDSAMYFCASSVPSGSPFYNEQFFGPGTRLTVL.

The table lists this clonotype with many counts. The chain couples TRBV7-2 to TRBJ1-2; D uncertain. The V end was cut by 5 bases, the J end by 8 bases, with 15 bases between. The V gene's germline CDR1 is SGHTA and CDR2 FQGNSA. The CDR3 has 13 residues. Here the CDR3 DNA reads TGTGCCAGCAGCCCTGGGAGGGTGGGCGGCTACACCTTC. Translating gives CASSPGRVGGYTF. Filled out from reference TRBV7-2 and TRBJ1-2, the complete variable domain reads GAGVSQSPSNKVTEKGKDVELRCDPISGHTALYWYRQSLGQGLEFLIYFQGNSAPDKSGLPSDRFSAERTGGSVSTLTIQRTQQEDSAVYLCASSPGRVGGYTFGSGTRLTVV.

The sample holds a few counts of this clonotype. The V call is TRBV24-1, the J call TRBJ2-1; 11 bases are a match to TRBD2. With V trimmed by 1 base and J by 0 bases, 10 bases remained unmatched. Germline CDR1 reads KGHDR; CDR2 reads SFDVKD. This CDR3 spans 20 amino acids. The DNA for the CDR3 is TGTGCCACCAGTGATTTCGCTAGCGGGAGGACGTCCAGCTCCTACAATGAGCAGTTCTTC. Residues: CATSDFASGRTSSSYNEQFF.

The gene calls are TRBV7-3 and TRBJ2-7; TRBD1 matches at 7 bases. This CDR3 spans 13 amino acids. V trimming: 4 bases; J trimming: 5 bases; junction bases outside the gene matches: 5. Germline CDR1 and CDR2: SGHTA and FQGTGA. The CDR3 region is CASSSQGNHEQYF. CDR3 in DNA: TGTGCCAGCAGCTCACAGGGGAACCACGAGCAGTACTTC.

This clonotype was seen a few times. The rearrangement joins TRBV5-5 to TRBJ2-6; D is unclear. This CDR3 spans 17 amino acids. The V gene lost 0 bases and the J gene lost 1 base, with 11 bases spanning the gap. Germline V gene sequence: CDR1 SGHKS, CDR2 YYEKEE (reference sequence). CDR3 bases: TGTGCCAGCAGCTTGGCCGGTGGGGATTCTGGGGCCAACGTCCTGACTTTC. Its translation: CASSLAGGDSGANVLTF.

V usage is TRBV4-2 and J usage is TRBJ2-5; a weak D match, TRBD1 (6 bases). Trimming cost V 1 base and J 5 bases, with 20 bases left between them. Germline V gene lookup returns CDR1 LGHNA and CDR2 YNFKEQ. The CDR3 is 17 amino acids. In nucleotides, the CDR3 is TGTGCCAGCAGCCAAGGAGGGGGACACGGAGTTGGGGAGACCCAGTACTTC. Translated, it gives CASSQGGGHGVGETQYF.

The chain recombines TRBV6-5 with TRBJ2-1; the match to TRBD2 covers 7 bases. V was clipped by 8 bases and J by 5 bases; unmatched bases: 6. Looked up from germline, CDR1 is MNHEY and CDR2 is SVGAGI. This CDR3 is 13 amino acids long. The CDR3, as DNA: TGTGCCAGCTCCCGGGCGGGAGACAATGAGCAGTTCTTC. It specifies CASSRAGDNEQFF.

This clonotype was seen a few times. The chain combines TRBV20-1 with TRBJ2-1, with D tentatively TRBD2 (5 bases). The germline V gene has CDR1 DFQATT and CDR2 SNEGSKA (reference sequence). The CDR3 length is 17 residues. Trimming removed 0 bases at V and 1 base at J, with 16 bases between. CDR3 loop: CSARDLQDSLSYNEQFF. The DNA for the CDR3 is TGCAGTGCTAGAGATCTGCAGGACTCCCTATCCTACAATGAGCAGTTCTTC.

Written as DNA, the CDR3 is TGCGCCAGCAGCTCCCGACAGGGAAACTATGGCTACACCTTC. Protein sequence: CASSSRQGNYGYTF. This rearrangement joins TRBV5-1 to TRBJ1-2, with 7 positions matching TRBD1. This CDR3 spans 14 amino acids. Trimming removed 3 bases from V and 2 bases from J; junction bases left unmatched: 4. CDR1 is SGHRS and CDR2 is YFSETQ in the germline V gene. The full variable domain, completed using reference TRBV5-1 and TRBJ1-2, is KAGVTQTPRYLIKTRGQQVTLSCSPISGHRSVSWYQQTPGQGLQFLFEYFSETQRNKGNFPGRFSGRQFSNSRSEMNVSTLELGDSALYLCASSSRQGNYGYTFGSGTRLTVV.

The CDR3 nucleotides read TGTGCCAGCAGCCACCCCGTGGAAGGGGGGTACAATGAGCAGTTCTTC. This translates into CASSHPVEGGYNEQFF. V is TRBV2 and J is TRBJ2-1; D tentatively reads TRBD1 or TRBD2 (6 bases each). CDR1 is SNHLY and CDR2 is FYNNEI in the germline V gene. The CDR3 has 16 amino acids. Trimming left V 6 bases short and J 4 bases short, with 19 bases between.

In this sample, this clonotype turned up a few times. The V call is TRBV3-1, the J call TRBJ1-1; 7 nucleotides match TRBD1. Germline CDR1 is LGHDT and CDR2 is YNNKEL (reference sequence). This CDR3 contains 14 residues. V lost 5 bases, J lost 3 bases, and 6 bases stayed unmatched. CDR3 sequence: CASSARTGDTEAFF. In DNA, the CDR3 is TGTGCCAGCAGCGCCCGAACAGGGGACACTGAAGCTTTCTTT.